This TCR beta chain was identified in a study of CD8 T cells in ankylosing spondylitis. Overall study results and limits: Matched ankylosing spondylitis synovial fluid reportedly showed significant enrichment of disease-linked clones. A TCR beta motif of several highly homologous variants appeared characteristic of ankylosing spondylitis blood.

This clonotype was seen more than once but under ten times. The antigen is unknown. The CDR3 runs to 12 residues. Trimming removed 5 bases from V and 9 bases from J, with 11 bases in between. TCRdb recomputed calls from the 5' RACE reads with MiXCR, one row per CDR3 protein. Among 250,000 or so distinct CDR3 sequences listed, 20% to 30% were seen once. The chain is built from TRBV12-3 or TRBV12-4 and TRBJ2-1; no reliable D call. This TCR was sampled from a male donor with ankylosing spondylitis or in good health (not recorded which). Sequenced sample: blood, either unsorted or a sorted T cell fraction (not recorded which). The CDR3 DNA sequence: TGTGCCAGCAGTCCCGGGCCTGGTGAGCAGTTCTTC. Encoded protein: CASSPGPGEQFF.